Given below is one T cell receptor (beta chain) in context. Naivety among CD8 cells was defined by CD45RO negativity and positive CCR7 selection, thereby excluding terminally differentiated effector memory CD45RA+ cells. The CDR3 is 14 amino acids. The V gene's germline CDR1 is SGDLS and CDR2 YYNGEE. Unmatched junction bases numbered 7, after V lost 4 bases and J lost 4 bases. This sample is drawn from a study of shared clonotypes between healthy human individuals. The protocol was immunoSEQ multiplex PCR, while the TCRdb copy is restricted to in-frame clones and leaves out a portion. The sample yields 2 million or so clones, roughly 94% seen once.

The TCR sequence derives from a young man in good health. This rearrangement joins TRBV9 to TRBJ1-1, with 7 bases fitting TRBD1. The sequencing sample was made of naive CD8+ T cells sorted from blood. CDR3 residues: CASSPQTGFTEAFF. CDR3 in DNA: TGTGCCAGCAGCCCGCAGACAGGGTTCACTGAAGCTTTCTTT. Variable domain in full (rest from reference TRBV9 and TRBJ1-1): DSGVTQTPKHLITATGQRVTLRCSPRSGDLSVYWYQQSLDQGLQFLIQYYNGEERAKGNILERFSAQQFPDLHSELNLSSLELGDSALYFCASSPQTGFTEAFFGQGTRLTVV.